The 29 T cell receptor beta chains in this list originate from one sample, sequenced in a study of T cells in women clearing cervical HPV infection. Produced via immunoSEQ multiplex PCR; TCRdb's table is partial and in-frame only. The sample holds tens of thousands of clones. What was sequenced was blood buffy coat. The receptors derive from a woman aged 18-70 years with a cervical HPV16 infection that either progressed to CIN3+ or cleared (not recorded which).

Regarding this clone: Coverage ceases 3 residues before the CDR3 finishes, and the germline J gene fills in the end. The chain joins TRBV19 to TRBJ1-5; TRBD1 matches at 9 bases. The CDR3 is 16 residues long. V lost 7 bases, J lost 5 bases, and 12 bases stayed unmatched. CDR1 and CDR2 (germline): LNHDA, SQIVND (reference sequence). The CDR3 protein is CASMGYGQGSDQPQHF. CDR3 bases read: TGTGCCAGTATGGGGTACGGACAGGGGTCAGATCAGCCC.

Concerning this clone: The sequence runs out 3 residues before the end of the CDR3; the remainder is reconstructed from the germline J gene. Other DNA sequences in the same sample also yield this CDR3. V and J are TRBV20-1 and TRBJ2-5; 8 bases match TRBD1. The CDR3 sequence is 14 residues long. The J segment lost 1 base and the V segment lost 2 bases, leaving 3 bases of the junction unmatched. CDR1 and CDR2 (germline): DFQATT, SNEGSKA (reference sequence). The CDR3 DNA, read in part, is TGCAGTGCTAGAACAGGGGGTGCCCAAGAGACC. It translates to CSARTGGAQET. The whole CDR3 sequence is CSARTGGAQETQYF.

The sequenced CDR3 bases are TGTGCCAGCAGCTTAGAGGGCAGGGAGCAAGAGACC. Its protein is CASSLEGREQET. The entire CDR3 is CASSLEGREQETQYF. The genes are TRBV11-2 and TRBJ2-5; either TRBD1 or TRBD2 may supply D (5 bases each). The read finishes 3 residues shy of the CDR3 end, and the germline J gene is used to complete it. Germline assignment: CDR1 SGHAT and CDR2 FQNNGV. V was cut by 0 bases and J by 2 bases, with 10 bases left in between. This CDR3 is built from 15 residues.

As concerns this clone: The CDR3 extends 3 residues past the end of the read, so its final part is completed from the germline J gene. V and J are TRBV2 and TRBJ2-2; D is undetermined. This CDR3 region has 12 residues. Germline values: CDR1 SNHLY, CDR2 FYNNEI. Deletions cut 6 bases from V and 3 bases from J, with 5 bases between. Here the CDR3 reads CASSPDTGELFF. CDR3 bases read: TGTGCCAGCAGCCCTGACACCGGGGAG.

This CDR3 is CASSRLAGDLWYEQYF. CDR3 DNA, as far as it was read: TGTGCCAGCAGCAGACTAGCGGGGGACCTTTGGTACGAG. V usage is TRBV27 and J usage is TRBJ2-7, with TRBD2 identical over 12 bases. The missing CDR3 end, 3 residues past where the read stops, is filled in from the germline J gene. This CDR3 has 16 amino acids. The germline V gene has CDR1 MNHEY and CDR2 SMNVEV (reference sequence). The J segment lost 4 bases and the V segment lost 6 bases, leaving 10 bases of the junction unmatched.

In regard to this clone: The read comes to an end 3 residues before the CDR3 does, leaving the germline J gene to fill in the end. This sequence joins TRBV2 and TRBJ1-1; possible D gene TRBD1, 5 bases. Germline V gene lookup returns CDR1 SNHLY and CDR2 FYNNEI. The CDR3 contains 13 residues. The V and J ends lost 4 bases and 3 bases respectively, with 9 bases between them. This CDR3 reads CASSVVRDTEAFF. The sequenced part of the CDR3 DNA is TGTGCCAGCAGTGTGGTCAGGGACACTGAA.

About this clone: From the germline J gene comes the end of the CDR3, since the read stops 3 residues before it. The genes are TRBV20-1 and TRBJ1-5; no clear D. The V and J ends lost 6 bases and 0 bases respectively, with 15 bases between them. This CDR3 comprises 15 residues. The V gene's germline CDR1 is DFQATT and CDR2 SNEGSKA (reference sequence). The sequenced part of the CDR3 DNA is TGCAGTGCCAGGAGTGGAAGCCGTAGCAATCAGCCC. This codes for CSARSGSRSNQP. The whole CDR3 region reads CSARSGSRSNQPQHF.

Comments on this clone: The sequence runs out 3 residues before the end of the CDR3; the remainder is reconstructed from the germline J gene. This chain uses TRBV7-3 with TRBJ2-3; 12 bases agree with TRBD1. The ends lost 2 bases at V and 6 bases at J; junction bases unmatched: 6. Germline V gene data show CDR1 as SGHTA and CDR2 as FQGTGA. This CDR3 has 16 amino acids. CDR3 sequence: CASSLVGQGATDTQYF. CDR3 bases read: TGTGCCAGCAGCTTAGTGGGACAGGGGGCTACGGATACG.

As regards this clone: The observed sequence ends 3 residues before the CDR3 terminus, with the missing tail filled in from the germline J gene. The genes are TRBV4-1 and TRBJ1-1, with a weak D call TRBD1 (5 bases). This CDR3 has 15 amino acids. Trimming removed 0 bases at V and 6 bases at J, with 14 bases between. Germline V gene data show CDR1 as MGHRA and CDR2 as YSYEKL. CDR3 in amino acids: CASSQDRLGLAEAFF. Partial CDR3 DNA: TGCGCCAGCAGCCAAGACAGGTTGGGGCTGGCTGAA.

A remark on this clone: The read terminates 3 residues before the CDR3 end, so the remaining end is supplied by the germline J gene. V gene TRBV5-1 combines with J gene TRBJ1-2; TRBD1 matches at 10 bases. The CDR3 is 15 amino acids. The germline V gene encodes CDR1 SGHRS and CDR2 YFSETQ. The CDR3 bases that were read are TGCGCCAGTTCCCCGGACAGGGGGTTGACAGATACC. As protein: CASSPDRGLTDT. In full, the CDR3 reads CASSPDRGLTDTYTF.

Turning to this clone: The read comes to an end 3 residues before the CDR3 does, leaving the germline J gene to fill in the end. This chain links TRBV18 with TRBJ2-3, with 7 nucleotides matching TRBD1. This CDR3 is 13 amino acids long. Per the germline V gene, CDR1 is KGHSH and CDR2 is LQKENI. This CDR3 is CASSRDRQETQYF. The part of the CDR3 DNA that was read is TGTGCCAGCTCAAGGGACAGACAAGAGACG.

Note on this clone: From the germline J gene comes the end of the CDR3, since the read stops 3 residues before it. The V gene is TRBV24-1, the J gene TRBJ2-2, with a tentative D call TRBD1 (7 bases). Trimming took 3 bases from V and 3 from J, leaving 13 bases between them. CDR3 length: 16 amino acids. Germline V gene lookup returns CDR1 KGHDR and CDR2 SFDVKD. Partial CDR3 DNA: TGTGCCACCAGTGATGGGGGGACAGAGTACACCGGGGAG. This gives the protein CATSDGGTEYTGE. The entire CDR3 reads CATSDGGTEYTGELFF.

The part of the CDR3 DNA that was read is TGTGCCAGCCCAAACGGGGCTAGCGGATCCTACAATGAG. Its translation: CASPNGASGSYNE. The entire CDR3 sequence reads CASPNGASGSYNEQFF. This chain links TRBV19 with TRBJ2-1; TRBD2 matches 7 bases. Read sequence stops 3 residues before the CDR3 end, and the germline J gene provides the missing end. Germline V gene lookup returns CDR1 LNHDA and CDR2 SQIVND (reference sequence). The CDR3 covers 16 residues. The V and J ends lost 9 bases and 1 base, in that order; junction bases with no gene match: 12. Combining the CDR3 with reference TRBV19 and TRBJ2-1 gives the whole variable domain DGGITQSPKYLFRKEGQNVTLSCEQNLNHDAMYWYRQDPGQGLRLIYYSQIVNDFQKGDIAEGYSVSREKKESFPLTVTSAQKNPTAFYLCASPNGASGSYNEQFFGPGTRLTVL.

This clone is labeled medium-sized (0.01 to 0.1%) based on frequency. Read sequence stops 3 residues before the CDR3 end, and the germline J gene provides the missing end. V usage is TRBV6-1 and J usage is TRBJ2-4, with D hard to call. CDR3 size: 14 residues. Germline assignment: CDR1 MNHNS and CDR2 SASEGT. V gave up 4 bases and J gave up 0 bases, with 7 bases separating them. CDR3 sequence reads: CASSGSLAKNIQYF. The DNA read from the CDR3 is TGTGCCAGCAGTGGTTCACTAGCCAAAAACATT.

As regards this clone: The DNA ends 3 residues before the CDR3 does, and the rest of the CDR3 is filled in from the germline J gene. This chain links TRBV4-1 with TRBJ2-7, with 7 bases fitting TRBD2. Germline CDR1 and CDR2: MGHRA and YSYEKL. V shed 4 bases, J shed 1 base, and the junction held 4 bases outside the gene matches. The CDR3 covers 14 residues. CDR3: CASSLPGGSYEQYF. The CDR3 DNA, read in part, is TGCGCCAGCAGCCTCCCCGGGGGGTCCTACGAG.

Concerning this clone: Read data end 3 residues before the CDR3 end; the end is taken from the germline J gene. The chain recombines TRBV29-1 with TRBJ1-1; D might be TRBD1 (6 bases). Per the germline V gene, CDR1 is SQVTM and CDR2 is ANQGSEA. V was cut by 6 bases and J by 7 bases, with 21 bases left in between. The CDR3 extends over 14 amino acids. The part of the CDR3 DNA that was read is TGCAGCGTAAAAGGGGGGGGAGGGACATTTGAA. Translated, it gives CSVKGGGGTFE. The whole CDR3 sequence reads CSVKGGGGTFEAFF.

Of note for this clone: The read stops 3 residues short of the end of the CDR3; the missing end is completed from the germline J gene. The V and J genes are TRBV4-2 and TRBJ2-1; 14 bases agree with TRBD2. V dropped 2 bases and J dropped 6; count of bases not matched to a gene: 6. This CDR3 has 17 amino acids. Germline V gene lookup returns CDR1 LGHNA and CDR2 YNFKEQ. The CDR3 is CASSQPGLAGDINEQFF. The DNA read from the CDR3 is TGTGCCAGCAGCCAACCGGGACTAGCGGGGGACATCAATGAG.

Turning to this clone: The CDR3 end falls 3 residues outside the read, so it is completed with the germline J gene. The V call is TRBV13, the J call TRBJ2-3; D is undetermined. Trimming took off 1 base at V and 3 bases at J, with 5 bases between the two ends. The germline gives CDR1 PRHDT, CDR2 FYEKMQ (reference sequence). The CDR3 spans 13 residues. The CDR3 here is CASSLVPTDTQYF. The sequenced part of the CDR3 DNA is TGTGCCAGCAGCTTAGTTCCAACAGATACG.

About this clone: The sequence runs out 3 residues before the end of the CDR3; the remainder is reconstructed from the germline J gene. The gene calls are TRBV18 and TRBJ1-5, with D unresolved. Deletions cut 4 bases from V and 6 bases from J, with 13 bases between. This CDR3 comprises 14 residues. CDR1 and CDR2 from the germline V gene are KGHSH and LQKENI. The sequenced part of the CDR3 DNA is TGTGCCAGCTCACGGTCCCCTCCGGGTCAGCCC. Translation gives CASSRSPPGQP. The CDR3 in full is CASSRSPPGQPQHF. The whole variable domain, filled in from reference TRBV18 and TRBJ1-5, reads NAGVMQNPRHLVRRRGQEARLRCSPMKGHSHVYWYRQLPEEGLKFMVYLQKENIIDESGMPKERFSAEFPKEGPSILRIQQVVRGDSAAYFCASSRSPPGQPQHFGDGTRLSIL.

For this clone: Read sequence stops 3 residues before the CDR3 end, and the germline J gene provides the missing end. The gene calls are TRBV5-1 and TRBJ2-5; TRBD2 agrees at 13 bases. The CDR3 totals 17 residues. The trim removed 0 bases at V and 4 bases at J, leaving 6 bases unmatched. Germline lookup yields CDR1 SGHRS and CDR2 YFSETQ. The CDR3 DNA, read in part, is TGCGCCAGCAGCTTGGGACTAGCGGGGGGACTTGGAGAGACC. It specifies CASSLGLAGGLGET. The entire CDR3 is CASSLGLAGGLGETQYF.

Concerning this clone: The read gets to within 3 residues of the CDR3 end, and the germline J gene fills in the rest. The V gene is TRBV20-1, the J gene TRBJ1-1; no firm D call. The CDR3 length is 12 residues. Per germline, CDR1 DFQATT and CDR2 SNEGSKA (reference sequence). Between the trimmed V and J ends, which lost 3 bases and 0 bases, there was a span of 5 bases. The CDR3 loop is CSASYMNTEAFF. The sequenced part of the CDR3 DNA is TGCAGTGCTAGTTACATGAACACTGAA.

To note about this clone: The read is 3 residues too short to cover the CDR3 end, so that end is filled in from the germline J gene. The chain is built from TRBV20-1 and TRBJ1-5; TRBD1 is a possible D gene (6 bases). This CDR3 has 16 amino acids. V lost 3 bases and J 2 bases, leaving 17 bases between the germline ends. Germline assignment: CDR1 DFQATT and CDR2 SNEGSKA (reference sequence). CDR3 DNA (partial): TGCAGTGCTAGTGAGTCCGGCAGGGGCGGCAATCAGCCC. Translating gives CSASESGRGGNQP. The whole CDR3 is CSASESGRGGNQPQHF.

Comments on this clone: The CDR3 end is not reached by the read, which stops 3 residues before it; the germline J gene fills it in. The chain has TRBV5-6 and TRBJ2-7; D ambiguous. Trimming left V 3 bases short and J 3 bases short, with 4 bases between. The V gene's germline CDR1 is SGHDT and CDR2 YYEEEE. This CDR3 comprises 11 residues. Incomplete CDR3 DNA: TGTGCCAGCAGCTCCAACTACGAG. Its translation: CASSSNYE. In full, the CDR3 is CASSSNYEQYF.

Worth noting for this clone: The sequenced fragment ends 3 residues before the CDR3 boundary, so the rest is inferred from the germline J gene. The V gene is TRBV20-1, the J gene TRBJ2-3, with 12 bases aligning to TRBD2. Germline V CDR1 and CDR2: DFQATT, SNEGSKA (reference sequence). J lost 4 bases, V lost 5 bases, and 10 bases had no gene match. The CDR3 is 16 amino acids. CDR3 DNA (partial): TGCAGTGCTGATATAAGACTAGCGGGGGCTGCAGATACG. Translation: CSADIRLAGAADT. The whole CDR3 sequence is CSADIRLAGAADTQYF.

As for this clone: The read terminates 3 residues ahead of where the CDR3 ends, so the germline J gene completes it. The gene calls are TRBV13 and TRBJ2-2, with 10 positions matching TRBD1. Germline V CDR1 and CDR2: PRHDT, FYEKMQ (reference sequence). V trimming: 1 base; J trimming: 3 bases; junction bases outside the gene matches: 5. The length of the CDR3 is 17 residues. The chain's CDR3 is CASSLVRQGAYTGELFF. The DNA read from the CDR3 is TGTGCCAGCAGCTTAGTCCGACAGGGGGCTTACACCGGGGAG. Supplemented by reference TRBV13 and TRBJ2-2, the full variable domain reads AAGVIQSPRHLIKEKRETATLKCYPIPRHDTVYWYQQGPGQDPQFLISFYEKMQSDKGSIPDRFSAQQFSDYHSELNMSSLELGDSALYFCASSLVRQGAYTGELFFGEGSRLTVL.

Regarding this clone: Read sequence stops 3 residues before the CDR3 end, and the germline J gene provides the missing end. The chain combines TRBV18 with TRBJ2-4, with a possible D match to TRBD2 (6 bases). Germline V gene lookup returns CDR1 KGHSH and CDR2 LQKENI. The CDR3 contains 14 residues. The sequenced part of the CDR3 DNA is TGTGCCAGCTCACCGTCTAGCGTTAACTATGGT. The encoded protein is CASSPSSVNYG. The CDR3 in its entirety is CASSPSSVNYGQYF.

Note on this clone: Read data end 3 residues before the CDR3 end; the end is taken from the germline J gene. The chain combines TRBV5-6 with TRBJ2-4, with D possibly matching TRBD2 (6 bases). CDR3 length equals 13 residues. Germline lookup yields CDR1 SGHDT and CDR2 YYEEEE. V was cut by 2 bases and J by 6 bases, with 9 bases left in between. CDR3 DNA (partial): TGTGCCAGCAGCTTTGGAGGGCGAAACATT. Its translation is CASSFGGRNI. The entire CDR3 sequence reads CASSFGGRNIQYF.

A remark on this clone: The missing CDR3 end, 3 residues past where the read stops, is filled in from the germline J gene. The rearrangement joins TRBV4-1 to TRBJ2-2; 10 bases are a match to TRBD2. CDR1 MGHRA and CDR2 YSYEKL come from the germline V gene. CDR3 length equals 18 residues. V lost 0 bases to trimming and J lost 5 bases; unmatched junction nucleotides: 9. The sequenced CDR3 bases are TGCGCCAGCAGCCAAGATACAGCGGGGGGGCCTTTAACCGGGGAG. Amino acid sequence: CASSQDTAGGPLTGE. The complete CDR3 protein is CASSQDTAGGPLTGELFF.

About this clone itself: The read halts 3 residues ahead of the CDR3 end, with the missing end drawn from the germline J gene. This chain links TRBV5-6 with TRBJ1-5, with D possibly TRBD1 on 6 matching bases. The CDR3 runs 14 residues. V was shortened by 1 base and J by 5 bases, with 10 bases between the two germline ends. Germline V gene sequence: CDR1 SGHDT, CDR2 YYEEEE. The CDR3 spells CASSLRAGDQPQHF. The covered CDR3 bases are TGTGCCAGCAGCTTGAGGGCAGGGGATCAGCCC.